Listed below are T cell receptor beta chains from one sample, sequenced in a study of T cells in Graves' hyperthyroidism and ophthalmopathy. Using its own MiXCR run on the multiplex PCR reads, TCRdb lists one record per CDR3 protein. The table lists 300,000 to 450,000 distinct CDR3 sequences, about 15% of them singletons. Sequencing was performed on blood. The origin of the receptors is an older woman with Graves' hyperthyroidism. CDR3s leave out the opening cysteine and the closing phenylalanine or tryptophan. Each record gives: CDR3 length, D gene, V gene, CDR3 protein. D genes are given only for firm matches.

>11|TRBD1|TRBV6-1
ASMGQTFYEQY
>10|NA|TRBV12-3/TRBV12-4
ASSRAYYGYT
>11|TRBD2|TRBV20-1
SAHRGENNEQF
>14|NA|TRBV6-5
ASSYSGGNGWEKLF
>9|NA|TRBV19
ASSNGYTQY
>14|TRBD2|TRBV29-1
SVDASGRRSYNEQF
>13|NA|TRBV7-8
ASSLVAGFNNEQF
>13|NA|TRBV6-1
ASSEGGAGNTEAF
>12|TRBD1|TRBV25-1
ASSEYGQGHGYT
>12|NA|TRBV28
ASSSPPLAYEQY
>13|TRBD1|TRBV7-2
ASSFRTGGVETQY
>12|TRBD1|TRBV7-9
ASTSTGGGTEAF
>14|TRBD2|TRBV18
ASSPLRLAVTDTQY
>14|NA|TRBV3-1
ASSQVSLDWEDTQY
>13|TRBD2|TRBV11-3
ASRGLAASTDTQY
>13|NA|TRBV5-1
ASSLDPGSSTEAF
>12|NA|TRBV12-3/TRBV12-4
ASARSGGANVLT
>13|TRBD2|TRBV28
ASSSSGRVTETQY
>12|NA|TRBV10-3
AISSGTPNNEQF
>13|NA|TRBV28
ASSWGGSSNQPQH
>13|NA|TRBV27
ASSSPRLEGDTQY
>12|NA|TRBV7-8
ASSLYTPENEQF
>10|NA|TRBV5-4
ASSCSGTEAF
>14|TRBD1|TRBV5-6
ASSDTGTVMNTEAF
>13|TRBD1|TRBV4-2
ASSPPTGGGEGYT
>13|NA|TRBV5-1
ANSFRDRTANGYT
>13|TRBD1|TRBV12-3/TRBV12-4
ASSPSRDRGSGYT
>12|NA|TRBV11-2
ASSFYDWGETQY
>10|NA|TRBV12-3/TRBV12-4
ASSINNQPQH
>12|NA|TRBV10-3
AISEHRVGGGYT
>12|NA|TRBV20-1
SARWEGAGNIQY
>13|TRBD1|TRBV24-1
ATRGWTGGYNEQF
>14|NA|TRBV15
ATSRAAAWANQPQH
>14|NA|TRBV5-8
ASSLLGGTIYNEQF
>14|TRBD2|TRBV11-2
ASSLDAGGPPYEQY
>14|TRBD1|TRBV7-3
ASSRSGTGRTDTQY
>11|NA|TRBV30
AWSPGRIDIQY
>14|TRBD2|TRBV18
ASSPNPAGAGDTQY
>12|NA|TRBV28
ASSFLGTQETQY
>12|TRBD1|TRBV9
ASSTGQGEETQY
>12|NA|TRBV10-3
AIRNPGQTGEQY
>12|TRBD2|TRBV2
ASLGLAGVHEQY
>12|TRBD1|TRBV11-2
ASSDPGTGDGYT
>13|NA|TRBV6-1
ASNRGRGSGNTIY
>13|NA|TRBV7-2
ASSLAPGYGGEAF
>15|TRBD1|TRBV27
ASSMTGGGATNEKLF
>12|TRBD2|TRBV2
ASRGIAGEIEQF
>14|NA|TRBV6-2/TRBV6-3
ASSGDGGPYQETQY
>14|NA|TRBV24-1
ATSEPGGSNTGELF
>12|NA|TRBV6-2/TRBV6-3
ASSYRRLVLEQF
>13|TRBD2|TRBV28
ASSPPSGLTGEQY
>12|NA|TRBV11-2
ASSLLGATYEQY
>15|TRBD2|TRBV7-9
ASSPRVASGRFHEQF
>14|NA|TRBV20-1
SSWGAQGVDHYGYT
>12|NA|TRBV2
ASNQGPRLGEQF